This T cell receptor beta chain was recorded in a study of cytomegalovirus exposure and HLA in healthy donors. Points from the study as a whole: Other equally common chains were less clonally expanded than HLA-associated TCR beta chains, a later analysis showed. Most TCR sequences were uncommon, yet certain public TCRs appeared in many donors. In a later analysis, at a false discovery rate of 0.05, approximately 16,000 TCR beta sequences were associated with HLA alleles.

Concerning this clone: Its antigen remains unidentified.

The germline V gene encodes CDR1 ENHRY and CDR2 SYGVKD. V lost 10 bases and J lost 2, with 19 bases in between. The CDR3 has 15 amino acids. Researchers ran the PCR with 60 Vbeta and 13 Jbeta primers. Here immunoSEQ multiplex PCR was the method, and the copy in TCRdb shows in-frame clones only, minus some. The sample comprises around 140,000 clones, 74% of which are singletons, and 5.5% to 8.5% rests with the top ten. The V call is TRBV10-3, the J call TRBJ2-3; D might be TRBD2 (7 bases). This clonotype originated in a male donor in good health and CMV-seronegative. The sequenced material came from PBMCs. The CDR3 bases are TGTGCCACCTCCGGAGGGGGGGCCTACACAGATACGCAGTATTTT. It encodes CATSGGGAYTDTQYF.